This TCR beta chain was recovered during a study of blood T cell repertoires in COVID-19. Overall study: Sites in the United States, Italy and Spain provided acute and convalescent COVID-19 samples.

The V and J ends lost 3 bases and 7 bases respectively, with 19 bases between them. CDR1 MDHEN and CDR2 SYDVKM come from the germline V gene. This CDR3 spans 17 amino acids. Per the original methods: Reference gene primer amplification yielded estimated nucleated cell counts. Generated by immunoSEQ multiplex PCR, the TCRdb table keeps only in-frame clones and is missing some. From that table come the V and J calls and clone size; the DNA was used to work out D and trimming. The sample lists over 200,000 clones, about 80% occurring once. The clonotype was recovered from a man aged 50 to 60 with active or convalescent COVID-19. Sequenced: peripheral blood. The V call is TRBV28, the J call TRBJ1-6; a possible D gene is TRBD1 (6 bases). The CDR3 here is CASSFVTLDRRNSPLHF. The CDR3 coding sequence is TGTGCCAGCAGTTTTGTGACTCTCGACAGGAGAAATTCACCCCTCCACTTT.